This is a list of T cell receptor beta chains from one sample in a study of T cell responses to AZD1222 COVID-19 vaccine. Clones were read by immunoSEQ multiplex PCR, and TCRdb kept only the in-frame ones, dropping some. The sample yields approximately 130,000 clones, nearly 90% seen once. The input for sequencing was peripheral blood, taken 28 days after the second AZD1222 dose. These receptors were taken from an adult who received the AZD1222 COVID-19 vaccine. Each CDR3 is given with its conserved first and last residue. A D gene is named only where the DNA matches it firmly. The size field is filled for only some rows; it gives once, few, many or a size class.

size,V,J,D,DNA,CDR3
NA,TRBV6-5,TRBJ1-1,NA,TGTGCCAGCAGTTCGGGACTACCCGGCACTGAAGCTTTCTTT,CASSSGLPGTEAFF
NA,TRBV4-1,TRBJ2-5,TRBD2,TGCGCCAGCAGCCGGGAGGGAGGTCGTCAAGAGACCCAGTACTTC,CASSREGGRQETQYF
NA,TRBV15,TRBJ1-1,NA,TGTGCCACCAGCCGAGCCCGGGGGTACGGTGTGGACACTGAAGCTTTCTTT,CATSRARGYGVDTEAFF
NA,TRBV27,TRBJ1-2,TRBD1,TGTGCCAGCAGGACTTGGACAGGACTGGGAAGGGGATATGGCTACACCTTC,CASRTWTGLGRGYGYTF
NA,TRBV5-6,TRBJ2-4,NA,TGTGCCAGCAGCCCGCCCTTAACCAGGGGCAACATTCAGTACTTC,CASSPPLTRGNIQYF
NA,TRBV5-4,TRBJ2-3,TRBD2,TGTGCCAGCAGCTTGGGGGTGATCGGACTAGGGGGCACAGATACGCAGTATTTT,CASSLGVIGLGGTDTQYF
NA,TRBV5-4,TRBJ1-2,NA,TGTGCCAGCAGCTTTCAGGGGCCCCCCGATGGCTACACCTTC,CASSFQGPPDGYTF
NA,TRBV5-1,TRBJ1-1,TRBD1,TGCGCCAGCAGCCTAACAGGGGACACTGAAGCTTTCTTT,CASSLTGDTEAFF
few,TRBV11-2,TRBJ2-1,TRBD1,TGTGCCAGCAGCTTTATGGTTGGACAGGGAATTAACAATGAGCAGTTCTTC,CASSFMVGQGINNEQFF
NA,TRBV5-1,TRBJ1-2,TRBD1,TGCGCCAGCAGCTCCCCCGGGACAGGGGCCGCGGGCTACACCTTC,CASSSPGTGAAGYTF
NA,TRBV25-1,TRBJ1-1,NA,TGTGCCAGCAGTGAATCTCCACTAAGGGCGAACACTGAAGCTTTCTTT,CASSESPLRANTEAFF
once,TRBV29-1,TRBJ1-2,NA,TGCAGCGTTGCAGGGTACTATGGCTACACCTTC,CSVAGYYGYTF
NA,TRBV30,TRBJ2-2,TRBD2,TGTGCTGTGGAGGGGCGGGAGGGCCCCACCGGGGAGCTGTTTTTT,CAVEGREGPTGELFF
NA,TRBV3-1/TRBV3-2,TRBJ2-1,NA,TGTGCCAGCAGCCAAGGCCACACGGGGGGCCATGAGCAGTTCTTC,CASSQGHTGGHEQFF
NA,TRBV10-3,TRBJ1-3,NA,TGTGCCATCAGTGATTCCGGATCTGGAAACACCATATATTTT,CAISDSGSGNTIYF
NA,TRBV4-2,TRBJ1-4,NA,TGTGCCAGCAGCCAAAGAGTAACTAATGAAAAACTGTTTTTT,CASSQRVTNEKLFF
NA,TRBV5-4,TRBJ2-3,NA,TGTGCCACCAACGGAGGCACAGATACGCAGTATTTT,CATNGGTDTQYF
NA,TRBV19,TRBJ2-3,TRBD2,TGTGCCAGTAGAGGCCGCGGGGGGAGCACAGATACGCAGTATTTT,CASRGRGGSTDTQYF
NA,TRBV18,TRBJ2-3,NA,TGTGCCAGCTCACCAGGGGTTGGAGATACGCAGTATTTT,CASSPGVGDTQYF
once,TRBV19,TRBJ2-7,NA,TGTGCCACCTCCGAGGACGCCTTACGAGAGCAGTACTTC,CATSEDALREQYF
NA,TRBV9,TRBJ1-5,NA,TGTGCCAGCAGCCCATCAGGGACGCCCAATCAGCCCCAGCATTTT,CASSPSGTPNQPQHF
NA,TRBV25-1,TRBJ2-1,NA,TGTGCCAGCACGGGACCCACCACGAAGCGAGATGAGCAGTTCTTC,CASTGPTTKRDEQFF
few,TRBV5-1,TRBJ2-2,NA,TGCGCCAGCAGCCAATATCCTGGAGGACACTCAAACACCGGGGAGCTGTTTTTT,CASSQYPGGHSNTGELFF
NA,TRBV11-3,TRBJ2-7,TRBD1,TGTGCCAGCAGCTTGGCTGGGACAGGGTCCTACGAGCAGTACTTC,CASSLAGTGSYEQYF
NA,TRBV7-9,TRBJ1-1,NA,TGTGCCAGCAGCTTAGATGGGCGGCTGAACACTGAAGCTTTCTTT,CASSLDGRLNTEAFF
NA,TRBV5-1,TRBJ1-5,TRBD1,TGCGCCAGCAGCATGGGACAGCCCGAGCAACCCCAGCATTTT,CASSMGQPEQPQHF
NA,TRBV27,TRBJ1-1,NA,TGTGCCAGCAGTTCTCAGAGGAACACTGAAGCTTTCTTT,CASSSQRNTEAFF
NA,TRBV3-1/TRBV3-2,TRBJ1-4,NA,TGTGCCAGCAGCCAAGGAGACTATGGGAATGAAAAACTGTTTTTT,CASSQGDYGNEKLFF
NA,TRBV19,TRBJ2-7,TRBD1,TGTGCCAGTAGTAAAGGGGGCCCCTACGAGCAGTACTTC,CASSKGGPYEQYF
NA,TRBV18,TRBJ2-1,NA,TGTGCCAGCTCACCCCTTCCGGGACACAACTCCTACAATGAGCAGTTCTTC,CASSPLPGHNSYNEQFF
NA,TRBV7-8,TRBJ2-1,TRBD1,TGTGCCAGCAGCCTCAGGGACAGCTACAATGAGCAGTTCTTC,CASSLRDSYNEQFF
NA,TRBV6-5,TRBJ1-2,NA,TGTGCCAGCAGGCCCGGGGCCGGGTATGGCTACACCTTC,CASRPGAGYGYTF
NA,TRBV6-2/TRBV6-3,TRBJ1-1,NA,TGTGCCAGCAGTTACAACGGGGCGGGCACTGAAGCTTTCTTT,CASSYNGAGTEAFF
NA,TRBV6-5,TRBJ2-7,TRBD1,TGTGCCAGCAGTTACTCGGACAGGGCGGGCTACGAGCAGTACTTC,CASSYSDRAGYEQYF
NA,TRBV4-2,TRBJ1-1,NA,TGTGCCAGCAGCCAAGACCGGCAGGGCGGCACTGAAGCTTTCTTT,CASSQDRQGGTEAFF
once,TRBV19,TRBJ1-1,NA,TGTGCCAGTAGTTGGACGGTCTTGGACACTGAAGCTTTCTTT,CASSWTVLDTEAFF
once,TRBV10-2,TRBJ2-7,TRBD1,TGCGCCACCACCGGGACAGGGACCTACGAGCAGTACTTC,CATTGTGTYEQYF
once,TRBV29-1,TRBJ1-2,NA,TGCAGCGTTGAAAGGACAGCCTATGGCTACACCTTC,CSVERTAYGYTF
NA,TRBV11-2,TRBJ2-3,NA,TGTGCCAGCAGCTTAGTCCCCAGGGGCAGATTTGATACGCAGTATTTT,CASSLVPRGRFDTQYF
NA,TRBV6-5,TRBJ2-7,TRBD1,TGTGCCAGCAGAACCACAGGGGGGAGCTCCTACGAGCAGTACTTC,CASRTTGGSSYEQYF
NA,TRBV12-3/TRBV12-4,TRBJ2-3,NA,TGTGCCAGCAGTACGGGCCTCACAGATACGCAGTATTTT,CASSTGLTDTQYF
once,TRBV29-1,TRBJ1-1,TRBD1,TGCAGCGTCGGACAGGGACTGCGCGCTGAAGCTTTCTTT,CSVGQGLRAEAFF
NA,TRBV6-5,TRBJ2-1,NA,TGTGCCAGCAGTAGGGCCTACAATGAGCAGTTCTTC,CASSRAYNEQFF
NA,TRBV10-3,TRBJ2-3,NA,TGTGCCATCAGTGCCCAAGCGAGTACCCCAGATACGCAGTATTTT,CAISAQASTPDTQYF
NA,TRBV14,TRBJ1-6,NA,TGTGCCAGCAGTTACAGGGCGGGGTATAATTCACCCCTCCACTTT,CASSYRAGYNSPLHF
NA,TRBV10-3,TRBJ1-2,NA,TGTGCCTCCAGGGGCAGTTCTAACTATGGCTACACCTTC,CASRGSSNYGYTF
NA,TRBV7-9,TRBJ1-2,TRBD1,TGTGCCAGCAGCCCTGCCCGGGACAGATTTAACTATGGCTACACCTTC,CASSPARDRFNYGYTF
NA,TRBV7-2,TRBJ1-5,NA,TGTGCCAGCACCGAACGGGGGGGGCAGCCCCAGCATTTT,CASTERGGQPQHF
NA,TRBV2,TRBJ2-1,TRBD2,TGTGCCAGCAGTGAAGCGCACGGAGGGACTAGCGGTCCCTCTGAGCAGTTCTTC,CASSEAHGGTSGPSEQFF
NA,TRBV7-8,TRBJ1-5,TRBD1,TGTGCCAGCAGTTTGGGGGGGGACAGACGGGTCCAGCCCCAGCATTTT,CASSLGGDRRVQPQHF
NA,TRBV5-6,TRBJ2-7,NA,TGTGCCAGCAGTAGTTATTACGAGCAGTACTTC,CASSSYYEQYF
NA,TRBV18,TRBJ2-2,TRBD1,TGTGCCAGCTCACCCGAACGGACAGGGTGGAGGCCCGGGGAGCTGTTTTTT,CASSPERTGWRPGELFF
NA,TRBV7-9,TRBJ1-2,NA,TGTGCCAGCAGCCCGGACTATGGCTACACCTTC,CASSPDYGYTF